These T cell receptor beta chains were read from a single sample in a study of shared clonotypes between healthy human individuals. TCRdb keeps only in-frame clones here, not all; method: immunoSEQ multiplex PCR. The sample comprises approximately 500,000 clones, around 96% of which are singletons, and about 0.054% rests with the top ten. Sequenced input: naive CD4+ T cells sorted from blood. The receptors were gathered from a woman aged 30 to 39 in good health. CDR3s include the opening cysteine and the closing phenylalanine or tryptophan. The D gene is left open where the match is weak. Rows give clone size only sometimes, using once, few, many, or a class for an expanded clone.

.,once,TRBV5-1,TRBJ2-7,TGCGCCAGCAGCTTGGACGGGCGGACCCCTACCTACGAGCAGTACTTC,CASSLDGRTPTYEQYF
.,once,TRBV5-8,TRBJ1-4,TGTGCCAGCAGCTTGGACGGGTACAGGAAAACTAATGAAAAACTGTTTTTT,CASSLDGYRKTNEKLFF
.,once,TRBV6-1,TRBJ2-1,TGTGCCAGCAGTTTAGTATACGCTGACAATGAGCAGTTCTTC,CASSLVYADNEQFF
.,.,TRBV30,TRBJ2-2,TGTGCCTGGAGTATGGGGAGAGGGGAGCTGTTTTTT,CAWSMGRGELFF
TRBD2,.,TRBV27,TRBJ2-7,TGTGCCAGCAGGAGAGCGGGAGGGAACTCCTACGAGCAGTACTTC,CASRRAGGNSYEQYF
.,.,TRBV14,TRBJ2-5,TGTGCCAGCAGCCAAGACAGCCAAGAGACCCAGTACTTC,CASSQDSQETQYF
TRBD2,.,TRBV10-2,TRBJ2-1,TGCGCCAGCAGTCGGCCTAGCGGAAACAATGAGCAGTTCTTC,CASSRPSGNNEQFF
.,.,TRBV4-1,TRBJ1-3,TGCGCCAGCAGCCAAGTGGGAAGAGCTGGAAACACCATATATTTT,CASSQVGRAGNTIYF
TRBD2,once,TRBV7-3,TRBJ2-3,TGTGCCAGCAGCCCCAGACTAGCGTTTCAAGATACGCAGTATTTT,CASSPRLAFQDTQYF
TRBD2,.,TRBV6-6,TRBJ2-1,TGTGCCGTCCAGCGGGGGGAGAATGAGCAGTTCTTC,CAVQRGENEQFF
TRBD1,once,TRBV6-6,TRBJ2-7,TGTGCCAGCAGCCCTAGTACAGGGGTCGATCTGGGTGTGCAGTACTTC,CASSPSTGVDLGVQYF
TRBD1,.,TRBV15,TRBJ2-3,TGTGCCACCAGCAGGAACAGGGGAACCACAGATACGCAGTATTTT,CATSRNRGTTDTQYF
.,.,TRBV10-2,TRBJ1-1,TGCGCCAGCAGCGGCAATCAGGGTTTGGCTGAAGCTTTCTTT,CASSGNQGLAEAFF
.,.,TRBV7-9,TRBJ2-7,TGTGCCATTAACAGACCGGACAGCTCAGTCCACGAGCAGTACTTC,CAINRPDSSVHEQYF
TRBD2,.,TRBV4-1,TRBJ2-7,TGCGCCAGCAGCCAACCCACTAGCGGGAGGGTCTACGAGCAGTACTTC,CASSQPTSGRVYEQYF
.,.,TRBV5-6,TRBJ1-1,TGTGCCAGCAGCTTGGAGTACAGGGAGAACACTGAAGCTTTCTTT,CASSLEYRENTEAFF
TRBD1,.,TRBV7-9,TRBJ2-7,TGTGCCAGCAGCGATATCGGGACAGGGTCCCACGAGCAGTACTTC,CASSDIGTGSHEQYF
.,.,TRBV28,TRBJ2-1,TGTGCCAGCAGCGAGGCTTTGAATGAGCAGTTCTTC,CASSEALNEQFF
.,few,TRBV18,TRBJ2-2,TGTGCCAGCTCACCAGCAGGGTTCTCCGGGGAGCTGTTTTTT,CASSPAGFSGELFF
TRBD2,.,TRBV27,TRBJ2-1,TGTGCCAGCAGTTTAGTCCCACCCGGGACTAGTCCTCCTGAGCAGTTCTTC,CASSLVPPGTSPPEQFF
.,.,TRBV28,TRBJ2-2,TGTGCCAGCGAGGGGTACACCGGGGAGCTGTTTTTT,CASEGYTGELFF
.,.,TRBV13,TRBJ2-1,TGTGCCAGCAGACCTCAAAGGGACGGGAGCAATGAGCAGTTCTTC,CASRPQRDGSNEQFF
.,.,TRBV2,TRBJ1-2,TGTGCCAGCAGCGCCTTTAGAGACTCCTATGGCTACACCTTC,CASSAFRDSYGYTF
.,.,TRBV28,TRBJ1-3,TGTGCCAGCAGTTTAATTGAGGTCGGAAACACCATATATTTT,CASSLIEVGNTIYF